These T cell receptor beta chains were read from a single sample in a study of blood T cells in healthy people across ages. TCRdb recomputed calls from the 5' RACE reads with MiXCR, one row per CDR3 protein. The repertoire holds about a million distinct CDR3 sequences, with roughly half as singletons. Specimen: blood. The receptors here all came from a woman aged 55-75 years in good health. CDR3s include the opening cysteine and the closing phenylalanine or tryptophan.

v_call cdr3_aa
TRBV27 CASSLSWTSGRFGDTQYF
TRBV4-2 CASGPAGEVTDTQYF
TRBV29-1 CSVSVGQGGREQYF
TRBV5-6 CASRRQGQNYEQYF
TRBV7-2 CASTSQGSNQPQHF
TRBV7-9 CASSPLGTSVYEQYF
TRBV18 CASSPNGREETQYF
TRBV7-7 CASSLSLQGETQYF
TRBV12-3/TRBV12-4 CASNRGTYEQYF
TRBV7-2 CASSLPGQGIYGYTF
TRBV27 CASSPGDMGHQPQHF
TRBV21-1 CASSKRHYEQYF
TRBV28 CASSGVDGTVRPYGYTF
TRBV7-6 CASSPGTVHYEQYF
TRBV20-1 CSASHRPEETQYF
TRBV7-2 CASSFDGLSTDTQYF
TRBV6-2/TRBV6-3 CASSTQAGGTDTQYF
TRBV7-2 CATRLGKPNTGELFF
TRBV4-1 CASSQSVEIAGKETQYF
TRBV29-1 CSAPLGLAGDEQFF
TRBV3-1 CASSKRGAGDRETQYF
TRBV7-2 CASSTRRGSRENHEQYF
TRBV11-2 CASSLGTIRDRNTEAFF
TRBV3-1 CASSQVGARGQYF
TRBV7-9 CASSSNCEQYF
TRBV4-1 CASSQPSRGLTEAFF
TRBV5-1 CASSLSGPEAFF
TRBV20-1 CSATGTPNTYEQYF
TRBV7-8 CASSASARGGYTF
TRBV7-2 CASSLSGGAPPDTQYF
TRBV3-1 CASTTSGRAGETQYF
TRBV30 CAWSQIPGGKEQFF
TRBV7-3 CASSRTGKDSPLHF
TRBV20-1 CSARVRVAGVSYNEQFF
TRBV20-1 CSARVQPSSYEQYF
TRBV10-3 CALTFLHGNEQFF
TRBV21-1 CASSKVSGSRIDTQYF
TRBV4-3 CASSPPLAGDTDTQYF
TRBV20-1 CSARDNGNEQFF
TRBV20-1 CSASSRTGGIEAFF
TRBV2 CASSVPYNEQYF
TRBV7-7 CASSRTGSSPLHF
TRBV11-2 CASSPLWVRQGHNSPLHF
TRBV28 CASSSRPGPSGGYTF
TRBV27 CASSLSGQSYEQYF
TRBV3-1 CASTQGTSGRNTQYF